This TCR beta chain originates from a study of cytomegalovirus exposure and HLA in healthy donors. Study at large: T cells numbering around 170 million yielded some 100 million unique TCR beta sequences in an earlier analysis. Early released data comprised around 80 million unique TCRs from HLA-typed donors.

The PCR had 60 Vbeta and 13 Jbeta primers. The data were produced by immunoSEQ multiplex PCR, yet TCRdb's version contains in-frame clones alone and is incomplete. The sample shows under 90,000 clones, about four fifths of them seen only once. This clone turned up a few times. Antigen specificity is unknown. Germline assignment: CDR1 GTSNPN and CDR2 SVGIG (reference sequence). This CDR3 has 12 amino acids. Deletions cut 7 bases from V and 0 bases from J, with 8 bases between. Overall study findings and caveats: In an earlier analysis, in under 700 donors, most V segments appeared productive either ~87% or ~30% of the time. As a later analysis revealed, most CMV-associated TCR beta chains appeared HLA-restricted.

The chain uses TRBV30 and TRBJ2-3; no clear D. Sequences were obtained from PBMCs. The receptor's source is a man between 35 and 55 years old in good health and CMV-seronegative. Here the CDR3 DNA reads TGTGCCTTCAGTGCTAGCACAGATACGCAGTATTTT. Its protein is CAFSASTDTQYF.